This TCR beta chain derives from a study of T cells in Graves' hyperthyroidism and ophthalmopathy. Study observations and caveats: Classification by a 13 V-J model distinguished ophthalmopathy from stable hyperthyroidism. Onset of ophthalmopathy came a median around 7.1 months after the model predicted it. Peripheral blood also featured most of the thyroid clonotypes expanded above 0.001.

There were TCR beta CDR3 regions amplified from RNA transcripts. First-round RT-PCR of the TCR CDR3 relied on the HTBI primer set. TCRdb processed the multiplex PCR reads anew with MiXCR; each CDR3 protein has one entry. Of some 570,000 distinct CDR3 sequences detected, 13% to 15% appear once; the ten largest clones hold around 7%. This clonotype was seen ten or more times. Its target is unknown. The PBMCs had their origin in 8.5 to 10 ml of fresh peripheral blood. The germline V gene has CDR1 SEHNR and CDR2 FQNEAQ (reference sequence). V shed 6 bases, J shed 1 base, and the junction held 4 bases outside the gene matches. The length of the CDR3 is 15 residues.

The receptor's source is a woman aged 18 to 35 with Graves' ophthalmopathy. The chain has TRBV7-9 and TRBJ2-2, with TRBD2 matching over 8 bases. The sequenced sample consisted of blood. CDR3 in amino acids: CASSLTSVNTGELFF. CDR3 coding DNA: TGTGCCAGCAGTCTGACTAGCGTGAACACCGGGGAGCTGTTTTTT.